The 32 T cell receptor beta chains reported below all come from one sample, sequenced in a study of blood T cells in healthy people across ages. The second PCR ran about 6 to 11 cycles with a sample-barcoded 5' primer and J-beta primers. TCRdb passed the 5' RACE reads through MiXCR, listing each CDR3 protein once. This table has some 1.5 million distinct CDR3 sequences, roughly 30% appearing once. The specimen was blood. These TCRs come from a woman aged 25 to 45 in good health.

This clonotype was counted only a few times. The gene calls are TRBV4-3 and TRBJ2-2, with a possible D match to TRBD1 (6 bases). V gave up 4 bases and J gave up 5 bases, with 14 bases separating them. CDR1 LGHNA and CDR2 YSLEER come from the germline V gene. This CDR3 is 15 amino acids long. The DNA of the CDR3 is TGCGCCAGCAGCCTCAACCTACAGGGTACCGGGGAGCTGTTTTTT. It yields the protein CASSLNLQGTGELFF.

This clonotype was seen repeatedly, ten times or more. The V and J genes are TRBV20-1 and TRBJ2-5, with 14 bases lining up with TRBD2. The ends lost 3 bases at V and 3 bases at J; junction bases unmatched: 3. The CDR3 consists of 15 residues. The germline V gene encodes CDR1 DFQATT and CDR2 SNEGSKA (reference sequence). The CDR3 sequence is CSARTSGGAKETQYF. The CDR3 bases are TGCAGTGCTAGGACTAGCGGGGGGGCCAAAGAGACCCAGTACTTC.

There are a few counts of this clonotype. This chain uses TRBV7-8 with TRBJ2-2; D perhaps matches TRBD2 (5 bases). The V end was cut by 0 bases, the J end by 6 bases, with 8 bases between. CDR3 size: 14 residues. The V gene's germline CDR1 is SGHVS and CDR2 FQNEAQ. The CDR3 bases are TGTGCCAGCAGCTTAGCGCTGAGGGCCGGGGAGCTGTTTTTT. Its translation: CASSLALRAGELFF. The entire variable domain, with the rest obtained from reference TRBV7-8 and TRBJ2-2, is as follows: GAGVSQSPRYKVAKRGQDVALRCDPISGHVSLFWYQQALGQGPEFLTYFQNEAQLDKSGLPSDRFFAERPEGSVSTLKIQRTQQEDSAVYLCASSLALRAGELFFGEGSRLTVL.

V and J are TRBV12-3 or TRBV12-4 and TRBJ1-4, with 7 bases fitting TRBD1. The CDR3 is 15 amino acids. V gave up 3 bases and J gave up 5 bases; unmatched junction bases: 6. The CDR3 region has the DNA TGTGCCAGCAGTTTTTTCAGGGGGAGGAATGAAAAACTGTTTTTT. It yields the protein CASSFFRGRNEKLFF.

CDR3: CASSQVTGAQYF. The CDR3 bases are TGTGCCAGCAGCCAAGTTACGGGGGCCCAGTACTTC. The chain links TRBV3-1 to TRBJ2-5; D is possibly TRBD2 (6 bases). CDR1 is LGHDT and CDR2 is YNNKEL in the germline V gene (reference sequence). This CDR3 has 12 residues. V shed 1 base and J shed 9 bases, with 9 bases lying between them.

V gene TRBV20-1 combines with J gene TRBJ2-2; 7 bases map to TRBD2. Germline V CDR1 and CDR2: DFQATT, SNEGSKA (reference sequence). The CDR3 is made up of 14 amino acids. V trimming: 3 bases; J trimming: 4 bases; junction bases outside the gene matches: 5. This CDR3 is CSASPGTTTGELFF. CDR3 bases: TGCAGTGCTAGCCCCGGGACTACCACCGGGGAGCTGTTTTTT.

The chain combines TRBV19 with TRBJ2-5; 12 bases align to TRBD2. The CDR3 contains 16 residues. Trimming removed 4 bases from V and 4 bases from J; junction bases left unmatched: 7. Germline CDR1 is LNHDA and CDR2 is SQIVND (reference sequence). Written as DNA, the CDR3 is TGTGCCAGTAGTAGACTAGCGGGGGCCGCCCGAGAGACCCAGTACTTC. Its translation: CASSRLAGAARETQYF.

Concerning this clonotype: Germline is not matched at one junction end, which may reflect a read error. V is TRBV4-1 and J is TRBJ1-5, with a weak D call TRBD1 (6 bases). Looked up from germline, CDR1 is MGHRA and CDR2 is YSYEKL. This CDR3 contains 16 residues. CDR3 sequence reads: CASSQAGDTYNRPQHF. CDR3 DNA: TGCGCCAGCAGCCAAGCGGGGGACACCTACAATCGGCCCCAGCATTTT.

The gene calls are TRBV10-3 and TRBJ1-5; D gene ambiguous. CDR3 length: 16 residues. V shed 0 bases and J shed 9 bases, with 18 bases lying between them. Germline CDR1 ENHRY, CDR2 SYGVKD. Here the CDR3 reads CAISESGGLSRRPQHF. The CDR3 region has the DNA TGTGCCATCAGTGAGTCTGGTGGGCTAAGTCGTCGGCCCCAGCATTTT.

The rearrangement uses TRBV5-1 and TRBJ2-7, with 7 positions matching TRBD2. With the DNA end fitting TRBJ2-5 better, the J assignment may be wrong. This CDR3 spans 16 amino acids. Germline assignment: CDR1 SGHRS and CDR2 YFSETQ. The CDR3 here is CASSEGGLGVAETQYF. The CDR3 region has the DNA TGCGCCAGCAGCGAGGGAGGGCTAGGGGTGGCAGAGACCCAGTACTTC.

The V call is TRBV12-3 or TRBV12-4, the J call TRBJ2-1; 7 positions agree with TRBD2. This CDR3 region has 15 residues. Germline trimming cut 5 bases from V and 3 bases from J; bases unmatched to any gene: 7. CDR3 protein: CASSPFASGYNEQFF. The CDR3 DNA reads TGTGCCAGCAGTCCCTTCGCTAGCGGCTACAATGAGCAGTTCTTC.

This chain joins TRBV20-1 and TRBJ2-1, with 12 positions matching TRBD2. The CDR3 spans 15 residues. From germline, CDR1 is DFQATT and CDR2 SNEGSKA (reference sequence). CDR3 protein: CSPSSSGRGRNEQFF. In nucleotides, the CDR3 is TGCAGCCCCAGTTCTAGCGGGAGGGGAAGAAATGAGCAGTTCTTC.

The CDR3 sequence: CASRPWWDAGYTF. CDR3 nucleotide sequence: TGTGCCAGCAGACCCTGGTGGGACGCTGGCTACACCTTC. V gene TRBV12-3 or TRBV12-4 combines with J gene TRBJ1-2, with TRBD1 as a possible D gene (5 bases). CDR3 length: 13 residues. Trimming pared 6 bases from V and 7 bases from J, leaving 15 bases between.

CDR3 protein: CSAIPGTEGTDTQYF. The DNA for the CDR3 is TGCAGTGCTATTCCGGGGACCGAGGGCACAGATACGCAGTATTTT. The V gene is TRBV20-1, the J gene TRBJ2-3, with D perhaps TRBD1 or TRBD2 (5 bases each). The CDR3 spans 15 residues. Germline V lookup: CDR1 DFQATT, CDR2 SNEGSKA (reference sequence). V lost 4 bases and J 1 base, leaving 15 bases between the germline ends.

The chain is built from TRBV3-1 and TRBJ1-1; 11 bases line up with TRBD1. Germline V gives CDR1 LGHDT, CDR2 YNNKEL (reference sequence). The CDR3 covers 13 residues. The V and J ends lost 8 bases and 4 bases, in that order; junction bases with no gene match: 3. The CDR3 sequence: CASGGTGGTEAFF. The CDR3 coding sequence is TGTGCCAGCGGGGGGACAGGGGGCACTGAAGCTTTCTTT.

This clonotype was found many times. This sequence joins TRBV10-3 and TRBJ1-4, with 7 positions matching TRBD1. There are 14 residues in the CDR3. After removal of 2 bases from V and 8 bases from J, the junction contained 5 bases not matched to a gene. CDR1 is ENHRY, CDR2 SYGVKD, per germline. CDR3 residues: CAISEEGAREKLFF. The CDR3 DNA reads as TGTGCCATCAGTGAGGAGGGGGCGCGGGAAAAACTGTTTTTT.

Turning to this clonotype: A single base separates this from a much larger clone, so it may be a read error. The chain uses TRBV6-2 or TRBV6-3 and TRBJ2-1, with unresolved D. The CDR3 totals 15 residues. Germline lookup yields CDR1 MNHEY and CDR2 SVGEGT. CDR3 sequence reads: CASSYSSLPGLEQVF. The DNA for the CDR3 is TGTGCCAGCAGTTATAGTTCACTCCCTGGCCTTGAGCAGGTCTTC.

CDR3: CASPGTDTQYF. DNA for the CDR3: TGTGCCAGCCCTGGCACAGATACGCAGTATTTT. The J gene is TRBJ2-3, the V gene TRBV5-6; D is unclear. The germline V gene has CDR1 SGHDT and CDR2 YYEEEE. The CDR3 has 11 amino acids. V lost 7 bases, J lost 1 base, and 4 bases lay in between. Full variable domain (outside the CDR3, taken from reference TRBV5-6 and TRBJ2-3): DAGVTQSPTHLIKTRGQQVTLRCSPKSGHDTVSWYQQALGQGPQFIFQYYEEEERQRGNFPDRFSGHQFPNYSSELNVNALLLGDSALYLCASPGTDTQYFGPGTRLTVL.

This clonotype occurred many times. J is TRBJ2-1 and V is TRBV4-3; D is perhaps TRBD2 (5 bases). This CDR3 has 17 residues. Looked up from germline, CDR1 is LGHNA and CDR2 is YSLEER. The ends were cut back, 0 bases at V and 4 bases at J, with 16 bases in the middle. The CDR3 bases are TGCGCCAGCAGCCAAGAAACAACAAGCGGAACATACAATGAGCAGTTCTTC. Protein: CASSQETTSGTYNEQFF.

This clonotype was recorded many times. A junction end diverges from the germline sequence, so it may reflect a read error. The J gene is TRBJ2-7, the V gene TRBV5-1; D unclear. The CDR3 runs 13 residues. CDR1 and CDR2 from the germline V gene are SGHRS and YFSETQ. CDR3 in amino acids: CASSLVVGYEQYF. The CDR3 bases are TGTGCCAGCAGCTTAGTGGTCGGTTACGAGCAGTACTTC.

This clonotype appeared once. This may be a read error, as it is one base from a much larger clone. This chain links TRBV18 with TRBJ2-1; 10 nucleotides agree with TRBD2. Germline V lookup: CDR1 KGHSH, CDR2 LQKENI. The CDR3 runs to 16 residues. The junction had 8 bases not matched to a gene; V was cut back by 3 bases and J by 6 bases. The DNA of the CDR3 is TGTGCCAGCTCACCGCCGGGACTAGCGACTTGCAATGAGCAGTTCTTC. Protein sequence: CASSPPGLATCNEQFF.

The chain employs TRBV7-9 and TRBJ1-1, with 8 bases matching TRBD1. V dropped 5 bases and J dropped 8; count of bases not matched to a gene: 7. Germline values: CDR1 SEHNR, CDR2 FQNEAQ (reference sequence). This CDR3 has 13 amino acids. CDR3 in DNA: TGTGCCAGCAGCCGAACCCGGGACAGGGAAGCTTTCTTT. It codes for CASSRTRDREAFF.

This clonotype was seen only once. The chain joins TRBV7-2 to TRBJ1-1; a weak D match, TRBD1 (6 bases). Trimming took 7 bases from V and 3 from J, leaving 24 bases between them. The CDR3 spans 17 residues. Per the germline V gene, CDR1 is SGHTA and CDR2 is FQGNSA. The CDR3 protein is CASISGGGGAWDTEAFF. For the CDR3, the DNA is TGTGCCAGCATCTCGGGAGGGGGGGGCGCTTGGGACACTGAAGCTTTCTTT.

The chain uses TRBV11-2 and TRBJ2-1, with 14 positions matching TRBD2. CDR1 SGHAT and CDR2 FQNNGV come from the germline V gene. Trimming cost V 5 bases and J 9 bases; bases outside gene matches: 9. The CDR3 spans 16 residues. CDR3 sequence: CASSPRTSGGLGEQFF. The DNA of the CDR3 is TGTGCCAGCAGCCCCCGGACTAGCGGGGGGCTTGGTGAGCAGTTCTTC.

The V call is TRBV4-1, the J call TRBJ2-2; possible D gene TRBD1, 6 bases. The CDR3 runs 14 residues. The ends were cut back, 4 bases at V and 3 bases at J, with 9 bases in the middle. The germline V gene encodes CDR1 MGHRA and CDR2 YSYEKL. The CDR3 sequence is CASSRAGDTGELFF. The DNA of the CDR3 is TGCGCCAGCAGCCGAGCAGGGGACACCGGGGAGCTGTTTTTT.

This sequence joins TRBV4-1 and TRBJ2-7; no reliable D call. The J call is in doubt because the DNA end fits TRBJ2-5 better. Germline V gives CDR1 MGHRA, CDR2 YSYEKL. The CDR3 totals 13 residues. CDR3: CASSQWAWETQYF. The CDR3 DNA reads TGCGCCAGCAGCCAATGGGCGTGGGAGACCCAGTACTTC.

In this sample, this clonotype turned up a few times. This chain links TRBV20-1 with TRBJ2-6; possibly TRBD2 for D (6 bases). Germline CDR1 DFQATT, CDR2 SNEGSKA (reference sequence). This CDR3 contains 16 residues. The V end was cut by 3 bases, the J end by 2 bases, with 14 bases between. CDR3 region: CSASRDSVPGANVLTF. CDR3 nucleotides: TGCAGTGCTAGCCGGGACTCGGTACCTGGGGCCAACGTCCTGACTTTC.

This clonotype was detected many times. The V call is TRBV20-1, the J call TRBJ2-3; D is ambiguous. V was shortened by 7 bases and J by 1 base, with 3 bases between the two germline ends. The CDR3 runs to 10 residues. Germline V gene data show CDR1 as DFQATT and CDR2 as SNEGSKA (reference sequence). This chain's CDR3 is CSGGTDTQYF. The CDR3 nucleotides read TGCAGTGGAGGCACAGATACGCAGTATTTT.

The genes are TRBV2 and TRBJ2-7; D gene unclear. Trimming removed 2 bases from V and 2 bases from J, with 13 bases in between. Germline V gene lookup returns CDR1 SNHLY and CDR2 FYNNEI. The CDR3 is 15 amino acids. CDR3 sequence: CASSESSYDPYEQYF. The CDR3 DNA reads TGTGCCAGCAGTGAAAGTTCCTATGACCCCTACGAGCAGTACTTC.

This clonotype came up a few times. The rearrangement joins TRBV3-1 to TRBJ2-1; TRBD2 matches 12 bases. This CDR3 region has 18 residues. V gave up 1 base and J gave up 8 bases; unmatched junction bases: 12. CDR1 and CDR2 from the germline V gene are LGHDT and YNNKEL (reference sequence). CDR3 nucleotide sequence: TGTGCCAGCAGCCAAGCTGCAAGCGGACTAGCGGGGACCGATGAGCAGTTCTTC. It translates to CASSQAASGLAGTDEQFF.

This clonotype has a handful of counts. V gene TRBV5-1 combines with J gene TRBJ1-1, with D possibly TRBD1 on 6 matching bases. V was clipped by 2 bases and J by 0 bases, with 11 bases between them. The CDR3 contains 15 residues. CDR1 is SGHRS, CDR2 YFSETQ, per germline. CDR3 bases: TGCGCCAGCAGCTTATTGGGGGCCATGAACACTGAAGCTTTCTTT. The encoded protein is CASSLLGAMNTEAFF.

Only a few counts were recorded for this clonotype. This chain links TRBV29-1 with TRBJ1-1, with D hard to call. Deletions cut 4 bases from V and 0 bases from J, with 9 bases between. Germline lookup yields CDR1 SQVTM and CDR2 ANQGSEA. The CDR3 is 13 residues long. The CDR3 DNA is TGCAGCGTTGCGCGGGCCATGAACACTGAAGCTTTCTTT. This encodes CSVARAMNTEAFF.